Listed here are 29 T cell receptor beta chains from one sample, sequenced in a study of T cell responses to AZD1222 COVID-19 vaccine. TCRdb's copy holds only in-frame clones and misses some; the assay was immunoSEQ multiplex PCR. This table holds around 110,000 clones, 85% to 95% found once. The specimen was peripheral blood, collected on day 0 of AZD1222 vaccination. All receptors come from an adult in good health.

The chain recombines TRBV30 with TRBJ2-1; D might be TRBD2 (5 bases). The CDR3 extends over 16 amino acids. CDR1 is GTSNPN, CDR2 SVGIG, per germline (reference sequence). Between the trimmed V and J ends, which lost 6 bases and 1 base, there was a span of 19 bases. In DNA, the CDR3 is TGTGCCTGCAACTCGATTGGGAGAAGTTCCTACAATGAGCAGTTCTTC. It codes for CACNSIGRSSYNEQFF.

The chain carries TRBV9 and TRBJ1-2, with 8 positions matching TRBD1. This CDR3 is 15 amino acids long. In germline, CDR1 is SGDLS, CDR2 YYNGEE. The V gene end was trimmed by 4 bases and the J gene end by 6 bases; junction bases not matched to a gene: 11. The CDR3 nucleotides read TGTGCCAGCAGCTTCGGACAGGGAGGATTGGATGGCTACACCTTC. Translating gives CASSFGQGGLDGYTF.

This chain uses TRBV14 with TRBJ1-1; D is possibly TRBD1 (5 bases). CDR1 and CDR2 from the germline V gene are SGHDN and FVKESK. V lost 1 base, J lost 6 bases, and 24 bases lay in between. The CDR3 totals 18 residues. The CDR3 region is CASSQGAWIQSRGAEAFF. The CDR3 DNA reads TGTGCCAGCAGCCAAGGTGCCTGGATACAATCCCGGGGGGCTGAAGCTTTCTTT.

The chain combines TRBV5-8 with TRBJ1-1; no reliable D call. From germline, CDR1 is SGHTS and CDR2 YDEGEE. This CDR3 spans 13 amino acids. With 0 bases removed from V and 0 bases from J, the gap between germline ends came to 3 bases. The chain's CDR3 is CASSLGMNTEAFF. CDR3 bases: TGTGCCAGCAGCTTGGGAATGAACACTGAAGCTTTCTTT.

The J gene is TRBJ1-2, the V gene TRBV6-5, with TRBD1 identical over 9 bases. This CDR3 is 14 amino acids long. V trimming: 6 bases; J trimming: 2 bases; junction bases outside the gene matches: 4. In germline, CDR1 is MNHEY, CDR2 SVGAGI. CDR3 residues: CASRAGTGNYGYTF. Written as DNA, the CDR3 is TGTGCCAGCAGGGCGGGGACAGGGAACTATGGCTACACCTTC.

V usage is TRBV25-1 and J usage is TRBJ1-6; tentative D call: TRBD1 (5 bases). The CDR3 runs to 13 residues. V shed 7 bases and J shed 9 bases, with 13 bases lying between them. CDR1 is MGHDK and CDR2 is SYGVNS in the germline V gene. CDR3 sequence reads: CASTGMGLSPLHF. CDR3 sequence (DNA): TGTGCCAGCACCGGGATGGGGCTTTCACCCCTCCACTTT.

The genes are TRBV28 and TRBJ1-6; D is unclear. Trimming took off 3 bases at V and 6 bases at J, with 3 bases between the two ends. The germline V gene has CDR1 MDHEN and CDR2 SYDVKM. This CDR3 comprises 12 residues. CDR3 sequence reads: CASSFPNSPLHF. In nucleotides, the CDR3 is TGTGCCAGCAGTTTCCCTAATTCACCCCTCCACTTT.

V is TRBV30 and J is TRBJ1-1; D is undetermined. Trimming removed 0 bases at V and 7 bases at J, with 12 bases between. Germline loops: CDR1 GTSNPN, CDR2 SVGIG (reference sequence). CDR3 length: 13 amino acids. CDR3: CAWSVPQLYEAFF. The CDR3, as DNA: TGTGCCTGGAGTGTACCCCAGCTCTATGAAGCTTTCTTT.

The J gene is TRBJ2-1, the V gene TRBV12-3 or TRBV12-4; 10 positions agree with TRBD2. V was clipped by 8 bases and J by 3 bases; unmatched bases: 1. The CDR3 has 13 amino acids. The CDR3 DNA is TGTGCCAGCGGGACTAGCGACTACAATGAGCAGTTCTTC. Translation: CASGTSDYNEQFF.

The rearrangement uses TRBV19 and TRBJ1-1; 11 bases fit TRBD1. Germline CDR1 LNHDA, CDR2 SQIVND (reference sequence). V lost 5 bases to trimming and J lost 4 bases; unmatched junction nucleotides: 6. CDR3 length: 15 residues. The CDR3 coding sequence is TGTGCCAGTAGTCGTTCGGGACAGGGGGGCACTGAAGCTTTCTTT. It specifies CASSRSGQGGTEAFF. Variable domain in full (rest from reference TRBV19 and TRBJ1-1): DGGITQSPKYLFRKEGQNVTLSCEQNLNHDAMYWYRQDPGQGLRLIYYSQIVNDFQKGDIAEGYSVSREKKESFPLTVTSAQKNPTAFYLCASSRSGQGGTEAFFGQGTRLTVV.

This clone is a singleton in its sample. Written as DNA, the CDR3 is TGTGCCAGCAGTTTCACAAGGGCAGGAAGGACTGGCTACACCTTC. It yields the protein CASSFTRAGRTGYTF. V usage is TRBV2 and J usage is TRBJ1-2; D gene unclear. CDR1 SNHLY and CDR2 FYNNEI come from the germline V gene. This CDR3 contains 15 residues. Trimming left V 5 bases short and J 7 bases short, with 20 bases between. Complete variable domain (other parts from reference TRBV2 and TRBJ1-2): EPEVTQTPSHQVTQMGQEVILRCVPISNHLYFYWYRQILGQKVEFLVSFYNNEISEKSEIFDDQFSVERPDGSNFTLKIRSTKLEDSAMYFCASSFTRAGRTGYTFGSGTRLTVV.

CDR3 nucleotide sequence: TGTGCCAGCAGCTTCCCAGGGGGTTACGCTGAAGCTTTCTTT. Its protein is CASSFPGGYAEAFF. This chain connects TRBV7-9 to TRBJ1-1; 7 bases line up with TRBD1. The CDR3 has 14 amino acids. Germline V gene sequence: CDR1 SEHNR, CDR2 FQNEAQ (reference sequence). With 3 bases clipped from V and 6 bases from J, the junction kept 7 bases outside the gene matches. The full variable domain, its missing parts supplied by reference TRBV7-9 and TRBJ1-1, is DTGVSQNPRHKITKRGQNVTFRCDPISEHNRLYWYRQTLGQGPEFLTYFQNEAQLEKSRLLSDRFSAERPKGSFSTLEIQRTEQGDSAMYLCASSFPGGYAEAFFGQGTRLTVV.

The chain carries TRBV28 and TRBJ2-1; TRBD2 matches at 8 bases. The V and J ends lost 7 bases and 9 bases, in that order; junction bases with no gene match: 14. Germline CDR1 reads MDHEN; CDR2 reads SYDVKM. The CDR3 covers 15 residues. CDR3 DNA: TGTGCCAGCATCCTACAGCGGGAGTTATGGAGTGAGCAGTTCTTC. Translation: CASILQRELWSEQFF. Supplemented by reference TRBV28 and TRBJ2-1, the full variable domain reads DVKVTQSSRYLVKRTGEKVFLECVQDMDHENMFWYRQDPGLGLRLIYFSYDVKMKEKGDIPEGYSVSREKKERFSLILESASTNQTSMYLCASILQRELWSEQFFGPGTRLTVL.

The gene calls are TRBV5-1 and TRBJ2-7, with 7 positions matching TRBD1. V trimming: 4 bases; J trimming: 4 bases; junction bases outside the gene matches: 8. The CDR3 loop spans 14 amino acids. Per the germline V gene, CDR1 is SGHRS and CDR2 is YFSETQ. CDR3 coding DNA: TGCGCCAGCAGCGCCCAGGGGGAGTGGTACGAGCAGTACTTC. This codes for CASSAQGEWYEQYF.

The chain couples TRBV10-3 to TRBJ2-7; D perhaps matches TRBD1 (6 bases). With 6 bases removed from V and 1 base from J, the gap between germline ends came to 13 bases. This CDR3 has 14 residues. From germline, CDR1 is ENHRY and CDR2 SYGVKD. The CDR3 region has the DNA TGTGCCATCAGACCCAAGGGGGATTCCTACGAGCAGTACTTC. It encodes CAIRPKGDSYEQYF.

The CDR3 region is CASAPGLAGPSTLPYEQYF. In nucleotides, the CDR3 is TGCGCCAGCGCACCGGGACTAGCGGGACCAAGCACGCTTCCTTACGAGCAGTACTTC. The chain employs TRBV10-1 and TRBJ2-7; 13 bases line up with TRBD2. V lost 8 bases to trimming and J lost 4 bases; unmatched junction nucleotides: 20. The CDR3 covers 19 residues. Per the germline V gene, CDR1 is WNHNN and CDR2 is SYGVQD (reference sequence).

The CDR3 DNA reads TGTGCCAGCAGCCAACCGACTAGCGGGTACAATGAGCAGTTCTTC. This translates into CASSQPTSGYNEQFF. V is TRBV3-1 (or the pseudogene TRBV3-2) and J is TRBJ2-1; 10 bases match TRBD2. CDR1 and CDR2 from the germline V gene are LGHDT and YNNKEL (reference sequence). Losses at the gene ends were 2 bases for V and 4 bases for J; bases not matched to a gene: 2. CDR3 length: 15 amino acids.

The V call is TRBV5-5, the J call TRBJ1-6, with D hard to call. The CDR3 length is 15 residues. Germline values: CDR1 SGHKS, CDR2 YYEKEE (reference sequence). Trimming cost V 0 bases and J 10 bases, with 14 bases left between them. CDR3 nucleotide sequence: TGTGCCAGCAGCTTGGCTACCTTGTCATACTCACCCCTCCACTTT. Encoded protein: CASSLATLSYSPLHF.

CDR3 coding DNA: TGTGCCACCAGTGATCCTGGGCGGTCCCACAATGAGCAGTTCTTC. Protein sequence: CATSDPGRSHNEQFF. V and J are TRBV24-1 and TRBJ2-1, with D uncertain. The CDR3 loop spans 15 amino acids. Germline CDR1 reads KGHDR; CDR2 reads SFDVKD. V shed 3 bases and J shed 5 bases, with 13 bases lying between them.

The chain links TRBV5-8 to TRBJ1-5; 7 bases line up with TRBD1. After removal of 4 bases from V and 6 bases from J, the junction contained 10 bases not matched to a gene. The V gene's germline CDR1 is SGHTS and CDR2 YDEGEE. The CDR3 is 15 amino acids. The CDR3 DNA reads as TGTGCCAGCAGCGACGGACACAGGGGTGGTCAGCCCCAGCATTTT. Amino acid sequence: CASSDGHRGGQPQHF.

Here the CDR3 reads CATRHSESNQPQHF. The DNA for the CDR3 is TGTGCCACCAGACACTCGGAGAGCAATCAGCCCCAGCATTTT. This chain uses TRBV6-5 with TRBJ1-5; D remains unclear. CDR1 and CDR2 from the germline V gene are MNHEY and SVGAGI. V lost 10 bases to trimming and J lost 1 base, with 14 bases between them. The CDR3 has 14 amino acids.

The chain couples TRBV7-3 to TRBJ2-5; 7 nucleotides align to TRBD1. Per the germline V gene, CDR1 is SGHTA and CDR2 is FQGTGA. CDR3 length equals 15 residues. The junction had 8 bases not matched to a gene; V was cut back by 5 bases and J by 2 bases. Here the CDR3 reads CASSRKTGWQETQYF. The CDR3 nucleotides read TGTGCCAGCAGCCGAAAGACAGGGTGGCAAGAGACCCAGTACTTC.

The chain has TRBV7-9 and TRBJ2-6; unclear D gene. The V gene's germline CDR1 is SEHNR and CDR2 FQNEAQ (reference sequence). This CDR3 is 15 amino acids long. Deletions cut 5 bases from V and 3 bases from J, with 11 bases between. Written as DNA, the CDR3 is TGTGCCAGCAGCCGAATAAACCTTGGGGCCAACGTCCTGACTTTC. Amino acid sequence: CASSRINLGANVLTF.

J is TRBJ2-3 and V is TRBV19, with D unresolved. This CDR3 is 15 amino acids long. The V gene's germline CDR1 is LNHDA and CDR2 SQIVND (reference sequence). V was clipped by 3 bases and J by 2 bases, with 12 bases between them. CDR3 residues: CASSIGVVYTDTQYF. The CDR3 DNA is TGTGCCAGTAGTATCGGTGTCGTTTACACAGATACGCAGTATTTT.

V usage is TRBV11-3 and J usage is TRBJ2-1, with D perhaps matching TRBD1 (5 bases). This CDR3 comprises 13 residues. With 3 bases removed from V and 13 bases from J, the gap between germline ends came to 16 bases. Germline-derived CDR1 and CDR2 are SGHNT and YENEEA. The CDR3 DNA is TGTGCCAGCAGCTTGGACGCCACAACAGGTCAGTTCTTC. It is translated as CASSLDATTGQFF.

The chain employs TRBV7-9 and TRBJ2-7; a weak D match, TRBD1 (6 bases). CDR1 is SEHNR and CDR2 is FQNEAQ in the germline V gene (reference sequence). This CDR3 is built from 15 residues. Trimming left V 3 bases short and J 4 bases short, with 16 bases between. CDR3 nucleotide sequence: TGTGCCAGCAGCTTTGCCGGGACACTCTATTACGAGCAGTACTTC. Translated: CASSFAGTLYYEQYF.

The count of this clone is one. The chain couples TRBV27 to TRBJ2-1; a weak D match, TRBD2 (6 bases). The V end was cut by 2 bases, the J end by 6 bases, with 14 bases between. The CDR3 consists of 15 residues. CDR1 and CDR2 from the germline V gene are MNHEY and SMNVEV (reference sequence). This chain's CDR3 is CASSLVGAGGNEQFF. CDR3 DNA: TGTGCCAGCAGTTTAGTGGGAGCGGGCGGCAATGAGCAGTTCTTC.

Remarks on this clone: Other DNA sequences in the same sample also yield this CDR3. The CDR3 here is CASSGGFAPSSYEQYF. The CDR3 DNA reads TGTGCCAGCAGTGGGGGGTTTGCGCCTAGCTCCTACGAGCAGTACTTC. The rearrangement links TRBV6-1 to TRBJ2-7; perhaps D is TRBD1 or TRBD2 (5 bases each). The CDR3 is made up of 16 amino acids. Trimming stripped 4 bases from V and 0 bases from J, with 16 bases between. Germline lookup yields CDR1 MNHNS and CDR2 SASEGT.

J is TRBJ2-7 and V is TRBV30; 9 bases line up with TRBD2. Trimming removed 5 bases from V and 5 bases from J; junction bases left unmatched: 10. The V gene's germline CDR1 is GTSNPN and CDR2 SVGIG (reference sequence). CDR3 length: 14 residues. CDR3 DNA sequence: TGTGCCTGGGGGAGAGCGGGAGGTAGGAACGAGCAGTACTTC. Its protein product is CAWGRAGGRNEQYF.